Below, 18 T cell receptor beta chains from the same sample are listed, as sequenced in a study of cytomegalovirus exposure and HLA in healthy donors. A multiplex PCR was run with 60 Vbeta primers and 13 Jbeta primers. Produced via immunoSEQ multiplex PCR; TCRdb's table is partial and in-frame only. The top ten hold 1% of the sample, which has about 170,000 clones, around 85% seen once. The specimen was PBMCs. These receptors all stem from a boy younger than 10 in good health and CMV-seronegative.

The chain combines TRBV6-4 with TRBJ2-2; D may be TRBD1 (6 bases). V was pared by 6 bases and J by 5 bases, with 22 bases between. Germline V gene sequence: CDR1 MRHNA, CDR2 SNTAGT. There are 17 residues in the CDR3. Here the CDR3 DNA reads TGTGCCAGCAGCCCAATAGGCCAGGACAGTCATACCGGGGAGCTGTTTTTT. It codes for CASSPIGQDSHTGELFF.

The chain uses TRBV19 and TRBJ2-2; 12 bases match TRBD2. Per germline, CDR1 LNHDA and CDR2 SQIVND (reference sequence). The CDR3 covers 15 residues. J was trimmed by 6 bases and V by 6 bases; bases with no gene match: 5. The CDR3 loop is CASRPTSGSAGELFF. CDR3 coding DNA: TGTGCCAGTAGACCGACTAGCGGGAGCGCCGGGGAGCTGTTTTTT.

In DNA form, the CDR3 reads TGCGCCAGCAGCTTGGGACAGGGTCAGCCCCAGCATTTT. Protein product: CASSLGQGQPQHF. The genes are TRBV5-1 and TRBJ1-5; 7 nucleotides agree with TRBD1. The germline V gene encodes CDR1 SGHRS and CDR2 YFSETQ. The CDR3 spans 13 residues. V dropped 0 bases and J dropped 6; count of bases not matched to a gene: 0. Filled out from reference TRBV5-1 and TRBJ1-5, the complete variable domain reads KAGVTQTPRYLIKTRGQQVTLSCSPISGHRSVSWYQQTPGQGLQFLFEYFSETQRNKGNFPGRFSGRQFSNSRSEMNVSTLELGDSALYLCASSLGQGQPQHFGDGTRLSIL.

This chain connects TRBV29-1 to TRBJ2-1, with TRBD2 matching over 7 bases. With 6 bases clipped from V and 5 bases from J, the junction kept 4 bases outside the gene matches. The germline V gene encodes CDR1 SQVTM and CDR2 ANQGSEA. The length of the CDR3 is 12 residues. This CDR3 reads CSVLADHNEQFF. The CDR3 DNA reads as TGCAGCGTGCTAGCGGATCACAATGAGCAGTTCTTC.

The chain joins TRBV5-8 to TRBJ2-2, with D unclear. The CDR3 length is 17 residues. Between the trimmed V and J ends, which lost 1 base and 0 bases, there was a span of 13 bases. Germline V gene sequence: CDR1 SGHTS, CDR2 YDEGEE. This CDR3 reads CASSLMGAGPNTGELFF. The CDR3 bases are TGTGCCAGCAGCTTGATGGGCGCAGGTCCGAACACCGGGGAGCTGTTTTTT. Based on the CDR3 plus reference TRBV5-8 and TRBJ2-2, the full variable domain is EAGVTQSPTHLIKTRGQQATLRCSPISGHTSVYWYQQALGLGLQFLLWYDEGEERNRGNFPPRFSGRQFPNYSSELNVNALELEDSALYLCASSLMGAGPNTGELFFGEGSRLTVL.

The genes are TRBV5-8 and TRBJ1-6; 8 nucleotides line up with TRBD1. Germline CDR1 is SGHTS and CDR2 is YDEGEE. The CDR3 is 17 residues long. Unmatched junction bases numbered 10, after V lost 4 bases and J lost 4 bases. In nucleotides, the CDR3 is TGTGCCAGCAGCCCCACAGGGGGGTTCAGGTATAATTCACCCCTCCACTTT. Translated, it gives CASSPTGGFRYNSPLHF.

This clone appeared a single time. CDR3 residues: CASSLHHSHTSGNEQFF. The DNA of the CDR3 is TGTGCCAGTAGCCTTCATCATTCCCATACTAGCGGCAATGAGCAGTTCTTC. The chain links TRBV19 to TRBJ2-1; 8 nucleotides align to TRBD2. Germline CDR1 reads LNHDA; CDR2 reads SQIVND (reference sequence). CDR3 length: 17 amino acids. J gave up 6 bases and V 6 bases, and 16 bases lay outside the gene matches.

This chain uses TRBV28 with TRBJ2-2; 11 nucleotides line up with TRBD2. The CDR3 runs 14 residues. Trimming removed 8 bases from V and 5 bases from J; junction bases left unmatched: 4. Germline assignment: CDR1 MDHEN and CDR2 SYDVKM. Here the CDR3 reads CASSRTSGTGELFF. CDR3 sequence (DNA): TGTGCCAGCTCCCGGACTAGCGGGACCGGGGAGCTGTTTTTT.

The V gene is TRBV6-1, the J gene TRBJ1-5, with D maybe TRBD1 (6 bases). Germline CDR1 is MNHNS and CDR2 is SASEGT. CDR3 length: 12 residues. The germline V and J ends were trimmed by 6 bases and 6 bases, with 9 bases remaining between them. In DNA form, the CDR3 reads TGTGCCAGCAGAGGGACAAGTCAGCCCCAGCATTTT. This encodes CASRGTSQPQHF.

The chain recombines TRBV19 with TRBJ1-2; D is ambiguous. This CDR3 has 12 amino acids. Trimming removed 7 bases at V and 1 base at J, with 7 bases between. The germline CDR1 and CDR2 sequences are LNHDA and SQIVND (reference sequence). CDR3 coding DNA: TGTGCCAGTAATGGGCGTAACTATGGCTACACCTTC. Protein sequence: CASNGRNYGYTF. Using reference TRBV19 and TRBJ1-2 for the parts outside the CDR3, the full variable domain is DGGITQSPKYLFRKEGQNVTLSCEQNLNHDAMYWYRQDPGQGLRLIYYSQIVNDFQKGDIAEGYSVSREKKESFPLTVTSAQKNPTAFYLCASNGRNYGYTFGSGTRLTVV.

The rearrangement uses TRBV5-4 and TRBJ1-2; no clear D. Looked up from germline, CDR1 is SGHNT and CDR2 is YYREEE (reference sequence). The V end lost 1 base, the J end lost 2 bases, and 6 bases lay between the germline ends. The CDR3 is made up of 13 amino acids. CDR3 nucleotides: TGTGCCAGCAGCTTGACAGTGAACTATGGCTACACCTTC. Translated: CASSLTVNYGYTF.

This clone was counted a few times. At one end, the junction sequence differs from germline, possibly due to a read error. This chain connects TRBV11-2 to TRBJ2-5; 14 bases fit TRBD2. The CDR3 has 20 amino acids. The germline gives CDR1 SGHAT, CDR2 FQNNGV. The CDR3 sequence: CASSLEGPGLAGGTQETQYF. CDR3 in DNA: TGTGCCAGCAGCCTAGAGGGCCCAGGACTAGCGGGAGGAACACAAGAGACCCAGTACTTC.

The CDR3 is CASSMGQNNQPQHF. CDR3 coding DNA: TGTGCCAGTAGTATGGGACAGAACAATCAGCCCCAGCATTTT. V usage is TRBV19 and J usage is TRBJ1-5; 7 nucleotides align to TRBD1. The CDR3 totals 14 residues. CDR1 LNHDA and CDR2 SQIVND come from the germline V gene (reference sequence). With 3 bases clipped from V and 3 bases from J, the junction kept 2 bases outside the gene matches.

This chain uses TRBV5-1 with TRBJ1-5; 8 nucleotides agree with TRBD1. Germline lookup yields CDR1 SGHRS and CDR2 YFSETQ. Losses at the gene ends were 3 bases for V and 7 bases for J; bases not matched to a gene: 12. This CDR3 contains 16 residues. DNA of the CDR3: TGCGCCAGCAGCTCCGGACCGACAGGGGAGGGCCAGCCCCAGCATTTT. This codes for CASSSGPTGEGQPQHF.

This chain links TRBV5-5 with TRBJ2-1; 8 positions agree with TRBD2. CDR3 length: 15 residues. The J segment lost 7 bases and the V segment lost 5 bases, leaving 11 bases of the junction unmatched. Germline values: CDR1 SGHKS, CDR2 YYEKEE (reference sequence). DNA for the CDR3: TGTGCCAGCAGTCGTCCGGGACTAGGGGGGAATGAGCAGTTCTTC. Translating it yields CASSRPGLGGNEQFF.

A note on this clone: In the same sample, other DNA sequences code for this CDR3. The chain links TRBV29-1 to TRBJ2-5; 9 bases agree with TRBD1. This CDR3 comprises 14 residues. The germline gives CDR1 SQVTM, CDR2 ANQGSEA. V dropped 6 bases and J dropped 5; count of bases not matched to a gene: 10. The CDR3 bases are TGCAGCGTACCCCTGGACAGGGGTGACGAGACCCAGTACTTC. As protein: CSVPLDRGDETQYF.

The CDR3 here is CASSPGQGAATEKLFF. The CDR3 DNA follows: TGTGCCAGCAGCCCAGGACAGGGGGCAGCGACGGAAAAACTGTTTTTT. This chain joins TRBV9 and TRBJ1-4; TRBD1 aligns across 11 bases. CDR3 length: 16 residues. V gave up 4 bases and J gave up 8 bases; unmatched junction bases: 10. The germline V gene has CDR1 SGDLS and CDR2 YYNGEE.

The chain combines TRBV2 with TRBJ2-3, with 7 bases that match TRBD1. Germline V gene data show CDR1 as SNHLY and CDR2 as FYNNEI. Losses at the gene ends were 4 bases for V and 4 bases for J; bases not matched to a gene: 5. The CDR3 contains 14 residues. DNA of the CDR3: TGTGCCAGCAGTGCCCAAGGGACAGCAGATACGCAGTATTTT. Translating it yields CASSAQGTADTQYF.